The 12 T cell receptor beta chains below all came from one sample that was sequenced in a study of Graves' ophthalmopathy and Graves' hyperthyroidism. Transcripts of RNA were the source for amplifying TCR beta CDR3 regions. In the first round, RT-PCR was carried out with HTBI primers, and a multiplex PCR formed the second round. From the multiplex PCR reads, TCRdb called clonotypes with MiXCR, one entry per CDR3 protein. The sample shows around 1,000,000 distinct CDR3 sequences, roughly two fifths of them seen only once. Sequencing was done on a sample of peripheral blood or thyroid tissue (not recorded which). The source of these receptors is an adult man with Graves' hyperthyroidism.

This clonotype was observed a few times. The V gene is TRBV28, the J gene TRBJ2-7; maybe TRBD1 (7 bases). Germline V gene lookup returns CDR1 MDHEN and CDR2 SYDVKM. This CDR3 is 12 amino acids long. With 2 bases removed from V and 9 bases from J, the gap between germline ends came to 11 bases. The CDR3 here is CASSLNRGLQYF. The DNA of the CDR3 is TGTGCCAGCAGTTTAAACAGGGGACTGCAGTACTTC.

The chain employs TRBV2 and TRBJ1-2; no firm D call. The ends were cut back, 1 base at V and 7 bases at J, with 7 bases in the middle. Germline V gene data show CDR1 as SNHLY and CDR2 as FYNNEI. CDR3 size: 12 residues. CDR3 in DNA: TGTGCCAGCAGTGAAGTCGGTTTTGGCTACACCTTC. Translating gives CASSEVGFGYTF.

The rearrangement joins TRBV27 to TRBJ2-2; D gene uncertain. This CDR3 comprises 15 residues. Germline CDR1 reads MNHEY; CDR2 reads SMNVEV (reference sequence). The V end was cut by 0 bases, the J end by 1 base, with 6 bases between. In nucleotides, the CDR3 is TGTGCCAGCAGTTTATCTCCCGTGAACACCGGGGAGCTGTTTTTT. This encodes CASSLSPVNTGELFF.

This clonotype was detected once. The CDR3 DNA reads TGCAGCCAAGAGGGGGGGGCGGTGAAGACCCAGTACTTC. This sequence encodes CSQEGGAVKTQYF. This rearrangement joins TRBV29-1 to TRBJ2-5; D might be TRBD2 (7 bases). CDR1 SQVTM and CDR2 ANQGSEA come from the germline V gene. Trimming removed 8 bases from V and 6 bases from J, with 19 bases in between. The CDR3 is made up of 13 amino acids. Filled out from reference TRBV29-1 and TRBJ2-5, the complete variable domain reads SAVISQKPSRDICQRGTSLTIQCQVDSQVTMMFWYRQQPGQSLTLIATANQGSEATYESGFVIDKFPISRPNLTFSTLTVSNMSPEDSSIYLCSQEGGAVKTQYFGPGTRLLVL.

This clonotype was seen at least ten times. The chain has TRBV6-2 or TRBV6-3 and TRBJ2-7; D ambiguous. V lost 4 bases and J 2 bases, leaving 9 bases between the germline ends. The CDR3 contains 13 residues. CDR1 and CDR2 (germline): MNHEY, SVGEGT. The CDR3 DNA reads as TGTGCCAGCAGTTCCGCCGTCACCTACGAGCAGTACTTC. This sequence encodes CASSSAVTYEQYF.

The chain carries TRBV4-1 and TRBJ1-5; no reliable D call. Germline CDR1 reads MGHRA; CDR2 reads YSYEKL. The CDR3 consists of 14 residues. Trimming left V 5 bases short and J 6 bases short, with 14 bases between. This CDR3 reads CASSGGEFGQPQHF. CDR3 nucleotide sequence: TGCGCCAGCAGCGGAGGAGAGTTTGGTCAGCCCCAGCATTTT.

The table lists this clonotype with many counts. The chain uses TRBV7-3 and TRBJ2-5; D call uncertain. The V and J ends lost 2 bases and 0 bases respectively, with 10 bases between them. CDR1 SGHTA and CDR2 FQGTGA come from the germline V gene. The CDR3 sequence is 15 residues long. The CDR3 loop reads CASSLDAIHQETQYF. The CDR3, as DNA: TGTGCCAGCAGCTTAGACGCCATCCACCAAGAGACCCAGTACTTC.

This sequence joins TRBV9 and TRBJ1-2; D may be TRBD1 (6 bases). V dropped 4 bases and J dropped 4 bases, with 14 bases sitting between them. The length of the CDR3 is 14 residues. CDR1 and CDR2 from the germline V gene are SGDLS and YYNGEE. CDR3 region: CASSSPGAGYGYTF. The CDR3 DNA follows: TGTGCCAGCAGCTCACCGGGGGCCGGCTATGGCTACACCTTC.

This clonotype was seen at least ten times. This chain joins TRBV9 and TRBJ1-2; maybe TRBD1 (5 bases). The germline V and J ends were trimmed by 6 bases and 3 bases, with 12 bases remaining between them. The CDR3 covers 13 residues. Germline V gene lookup returns CDR1 SGDLS and CDR2 YYNGEE. CDR3 nucleotide sequence: TGTGCCAGCACCGGACATGGGGACTATGGCTACACCTTC. Translating gives CASTGHGDYGYTF.

Notes on this clonotype: Here the CDR3 omits its conserved ending phenylalanine or tryptophan, so a read error is the likely source. The limits of the CDR3 on the DNA are not certain, so only TCRdb's listed CDR3 is given. The V gene is TRBV29-1, the J gene TRBJ2-5; TRBD2 is the table's D call and was not checked against the DNA. CDR1 is SQVTM, CDR2 ANQGSEA, per germline. The CDR3 numbers 11 amino acids, ends counted. Here the CDR3 reads CSVGPPGSANT.

This clonotype was observed a handful of times. V usage is TRBV12-3 or TRBV12-4 and J usage is TRBJ2-3; tentative D call: TRBD1 (6 bases). Trimming took off 5 bases at V and 4 bases at J, with 13 bases between the two ends. The CDR3 length is 14 residues. This CDR3 reads CASSTTTGPDTQYF. The CDR3 region has the DNA TGTGCCAGCAGTACCACGACAGGCCCAGATACGCAGTATTTT.

The chain employs TRBV7-2 and TRBJ2-5; D remains ambiguous. Germline CDR1 and CDR2: SGHTA and FQGNSA. CDR3 length equals 13 residues. V was cut by 5 bases and J by 9 bases, with 16 bases left in between. CDR3 nucleotides: TGTGCCAGCAGCCCTAGAAGCAATCAGCCCCAGTACTTC. Its translation: CASSPRSNQPQYF.